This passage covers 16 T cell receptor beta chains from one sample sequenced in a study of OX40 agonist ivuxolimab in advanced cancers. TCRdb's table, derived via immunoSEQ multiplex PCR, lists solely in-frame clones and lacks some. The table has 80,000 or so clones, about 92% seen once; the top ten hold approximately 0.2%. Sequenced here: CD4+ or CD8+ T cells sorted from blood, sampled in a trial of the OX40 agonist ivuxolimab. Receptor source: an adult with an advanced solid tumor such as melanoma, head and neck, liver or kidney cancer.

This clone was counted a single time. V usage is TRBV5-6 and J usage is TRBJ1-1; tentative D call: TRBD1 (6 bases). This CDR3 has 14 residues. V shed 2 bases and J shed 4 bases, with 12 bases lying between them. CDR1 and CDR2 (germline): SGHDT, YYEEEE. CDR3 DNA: TGTGCCAGCAGCTTTGTTACAGGGCTCACTGAAGCTTTCTTT. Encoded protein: CASSFVTGLTEAFF. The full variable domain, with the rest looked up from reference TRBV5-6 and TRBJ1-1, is DAGVTQSPTHLIKTRGQQVTLRCSPKSGHDTVSWYQQALGQGPQFIFQYYEEEERQRGNFPDRFSGHQFPNYSSELNVNALLLGDSALYLCASSFVTGLTEAFFGQGTRLTVV.

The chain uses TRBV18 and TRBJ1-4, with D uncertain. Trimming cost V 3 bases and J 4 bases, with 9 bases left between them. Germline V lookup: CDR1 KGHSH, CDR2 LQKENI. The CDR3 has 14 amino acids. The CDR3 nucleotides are TGTGCCAGCTCACCGAGGCAGCATAATGAAAAACTGTTTTTT. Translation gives CASSPRQHNEKLFF.

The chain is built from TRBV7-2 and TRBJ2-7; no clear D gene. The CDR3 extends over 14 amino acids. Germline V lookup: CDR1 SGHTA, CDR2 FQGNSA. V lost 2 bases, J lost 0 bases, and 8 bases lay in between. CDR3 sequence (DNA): TGTGCCAGCAGCTTATGGCTTTACTCCTACGAGCAGTACTTC. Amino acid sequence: CASSLWLYSYEQYF.

For the CDR3, the DNA is TGTGCCAGCAGCCAAGATCACTACGAGCAGTACTTC. Residues: CASSQDHYEQYF. This chain uses TRBV5-4 with TRBJ2-7, with unresolved D. CDR1 is SGHNT, CDR2 YYREEE, per germline (reference sequence). This CDR3 is built from 12 residues. With 4 bases removed from V and 3 bases from J, the gap between germline ends came to 8 bases.

The CDR3 DNA is TGTGCCAGCAGCTTAGTAGGGACAGCGGGGGAAAAGCAGTTCTTC. It specifies CASSLVGTAGEKQFF. V gene TRBV7-6 combines with J gene TRBJ2-1; D possibly corresponds to TRBD2 (8 bases). The CDR3 has 15 amino acids. Germline CDR1 and CDR2: SGHVS and FNYEAQ. The V and J ends lost 1 base and 11 bases respectively, with 18 bases between them.

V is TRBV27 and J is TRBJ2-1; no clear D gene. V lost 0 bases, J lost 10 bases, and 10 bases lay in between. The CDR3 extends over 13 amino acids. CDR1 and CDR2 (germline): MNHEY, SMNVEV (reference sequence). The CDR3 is CASSLSVPPEQFF. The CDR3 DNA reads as TGTGCCAGCAGTTTATCGGTCCCCCCGGAGCAGTTCTTC.

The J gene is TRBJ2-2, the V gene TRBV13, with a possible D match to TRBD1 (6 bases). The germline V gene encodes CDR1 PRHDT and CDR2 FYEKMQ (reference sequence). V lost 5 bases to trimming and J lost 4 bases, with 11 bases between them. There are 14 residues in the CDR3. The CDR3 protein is CASSVNRVTGELFF. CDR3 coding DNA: TGTGCCAGCAGCGTTAACAGGGTCACCGGGGAGCTGTTTTTT.

The CDR3 loop reads CASSQDGLVSSYNSPLHF. CDR3 DNA sequence: TGTGCCAGCAGCCAAGATGGCCTCGTCAGCTCCTATAATTCACCCCTCCACTTT. This chain joins TRBV14 and TRBJ1-6; the D is unclear. V shed 0 bases and J shed 0 bases, with 12 bases lying between them. Germline values: CDR1 SGHDN, CDR2 FVKESK. This CDR3 has 18 amino acids.

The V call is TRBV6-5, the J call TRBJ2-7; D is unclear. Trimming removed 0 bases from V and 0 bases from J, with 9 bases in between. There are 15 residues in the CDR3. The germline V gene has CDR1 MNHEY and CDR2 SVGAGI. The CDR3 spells CASSYSSFGSYEQYF. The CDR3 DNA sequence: TGTGCCAGCAGTTACTCATCATTCGGCTCCTACGAGCAGTACTTC.

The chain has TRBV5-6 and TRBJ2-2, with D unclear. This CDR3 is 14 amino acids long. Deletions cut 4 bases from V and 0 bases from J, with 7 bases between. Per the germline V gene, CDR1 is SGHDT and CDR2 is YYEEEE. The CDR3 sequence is CASSGLTNTGELFF. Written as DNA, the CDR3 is TGTGCCAGCAGCGGGCTGACGAACACCGGGGAGCTGTTTTTT.

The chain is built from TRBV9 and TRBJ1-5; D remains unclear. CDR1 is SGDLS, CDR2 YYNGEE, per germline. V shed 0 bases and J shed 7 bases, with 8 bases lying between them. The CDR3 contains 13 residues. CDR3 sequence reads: CASSVDPVQPQHF. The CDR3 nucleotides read TGTGCCAGCAGCGTAGACCCAGTCCAGCCCCAGCATTTT.

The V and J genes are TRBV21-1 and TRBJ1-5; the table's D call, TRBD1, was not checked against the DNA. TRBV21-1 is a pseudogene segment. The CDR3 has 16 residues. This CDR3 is CASTNPTGCGNQPQHF. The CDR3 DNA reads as TGTGCCAGCACCAATCCGACAGGGTGCGGCAATCAGCCCCAGCATTTT.

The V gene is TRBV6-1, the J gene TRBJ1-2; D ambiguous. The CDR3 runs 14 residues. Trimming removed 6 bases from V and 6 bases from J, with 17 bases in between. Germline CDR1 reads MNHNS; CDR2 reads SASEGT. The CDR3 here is CASSEGIGGNGYTF. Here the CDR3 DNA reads TGTGCCAGCAGCGAGGGTATAGGAGGAAATGGCTACACCTTC.

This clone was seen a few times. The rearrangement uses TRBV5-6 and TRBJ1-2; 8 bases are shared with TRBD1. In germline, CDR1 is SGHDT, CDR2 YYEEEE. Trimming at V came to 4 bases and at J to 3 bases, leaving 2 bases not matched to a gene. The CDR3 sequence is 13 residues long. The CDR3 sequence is CASSQDRDYGYTF. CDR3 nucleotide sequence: TGTGCCAGCAGCCAGGACAGGGACTATGGCTACACCTTC.

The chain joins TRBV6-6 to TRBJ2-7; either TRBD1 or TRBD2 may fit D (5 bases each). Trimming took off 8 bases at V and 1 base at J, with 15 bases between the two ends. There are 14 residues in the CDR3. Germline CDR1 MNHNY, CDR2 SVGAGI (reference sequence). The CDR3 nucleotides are TGTGCCAGCCCGGGGACGGTACCATCCTACGAGCAGTACTTC. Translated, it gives CASPGTVPSYEQYF.

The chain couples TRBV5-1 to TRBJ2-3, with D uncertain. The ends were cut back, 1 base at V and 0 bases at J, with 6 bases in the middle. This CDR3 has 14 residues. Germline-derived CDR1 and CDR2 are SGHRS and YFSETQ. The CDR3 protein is CASSLSRSTDTQYF. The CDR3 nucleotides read TGCGCCAGCAGCTTGTCGCGGAGCACAGATACGCAGTATTTT. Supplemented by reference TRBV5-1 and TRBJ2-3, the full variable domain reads KAGVTQTPRYLIKTRGQQVTLSCSPISGHRSVSWYQQTPGQGLQFLFEYFSETQRNKGNFPGRFSGRQFSNSRSEMNVSTLELGDSALYLCASSLSRSTDTQYFGPGTRLTVL.